This T cell receptor beta chain emerged from a study of T cell repertoires in breast cancer. Study at large: Healthy donors' blood served as controls for breast cancer tumor, lymph node and blood samples.

An expanded emulsion RT-PCR with primers for all TCR V genes paired CD8+ T cell chains. Unpaired genes were suppressed by blocking oligonucleotides during a second nested PCR. From the emulsion pairing reads, TCRdb called clonotypes with MiXCR, one entry per CDR3 protein. The sample lists about 40,000 distinct CDR3 sequences; 45% to 50% were seen once. V dropped 7 bases and J dropped 5; count of bases not matched to a gene: 1. The CDR3 loop spans 12 amino acids. Germline V gene sequence: CDR1 MNHNS, CDR2 SASEGT. The V and J genes are TRBV6-1 and TRBJ2-5, with TRBD1 identical over 10 bases. The source of this sequence is a pool of human donors with breast cancer or a healthy control (not recorded which). The sequenced sample was CD8+ T cells. CDR3 DNA: TGTGCCAGCACGACAGGGGGCGAGACCCAGTACTTC. Residues: CASTTGGETQYF.